This TCR beta chain is drawn from a study of shared clonotypes between healthy human individuals. CDR1 is SGHRS and CDR2 is YFSETQ in the germline V gene. Trimming took 4 bases from V and 5 from J, leaving 15 bases between them. CDR3 length equals 15 residues. The study enrolled healthy HIV-negative adults without recent acute infections or vaccinations as donors. Overall study results and limits: Estimated richness was generally greater in naive than memory subsets. Researchers sampled only blood; tissue repertoires likely differ.

Genomic DNA per cell subset filled all wells of several immunoSEQ plates. Measured with immunoSEQ multiplex PCR; TCRdb has only the in-frame clones, and not every one. The sample holds 2 million to 2.5 million clones, under 95% seen once. A note on this clone: Its specificity is not known.

This chain joins TRBV5-1 and TRBJ1-4; D is unresolved. The clonotype originates from a man between 18 and 29 years old in good health. Some clones in this sample may be carry-over from other donors' samples. Sequencing input: naive CD4+ T cells from PBMCs. The subset is: CD45RA+ positively selected. CDR3 sequence reads: CASSHEGQENEKLFF. The CDR3 DNA follows: TGCGCCAGCAGCCACGAGGGTCAGGAAAATGAAAAACTGTTTTTT. The full variable domain, in which reference TRBV5-1 and TRBJ1-4 provide the parts outside the CDR3, is KAGVTQTPRYLIKTRGQQVTLSCSPISGHRSVSWYQQTPGQGLQFLFEYFSETQRNKGNFPGRFSGRQFSNSRSEMNVSTLELGDSALYLCASSHEGQENEKLFFGSGTQLSVL.